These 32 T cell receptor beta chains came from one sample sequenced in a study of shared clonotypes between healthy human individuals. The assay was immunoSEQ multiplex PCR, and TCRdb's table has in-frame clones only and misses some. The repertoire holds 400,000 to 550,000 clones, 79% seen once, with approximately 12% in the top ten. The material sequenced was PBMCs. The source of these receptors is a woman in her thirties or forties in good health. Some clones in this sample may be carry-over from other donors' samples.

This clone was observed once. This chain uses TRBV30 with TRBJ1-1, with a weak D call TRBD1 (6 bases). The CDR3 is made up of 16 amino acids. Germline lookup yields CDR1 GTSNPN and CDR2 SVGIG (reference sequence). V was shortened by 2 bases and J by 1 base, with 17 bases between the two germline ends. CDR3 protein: CAWSTPWGGRNTEAFF. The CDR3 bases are TGTGCCTGGAGTACGCCGTGGGGGGGGCGGAACACTGAAGCTTTCTTT.

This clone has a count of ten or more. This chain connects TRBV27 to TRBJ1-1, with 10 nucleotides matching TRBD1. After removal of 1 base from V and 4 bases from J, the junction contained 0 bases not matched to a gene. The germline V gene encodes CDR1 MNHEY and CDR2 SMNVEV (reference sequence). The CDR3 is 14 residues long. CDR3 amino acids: CASSLWTGGTEAFF. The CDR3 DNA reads TGTGCCAGCAGTTTATGGACAGGGGGCACTGAAGCTTTCTTT.

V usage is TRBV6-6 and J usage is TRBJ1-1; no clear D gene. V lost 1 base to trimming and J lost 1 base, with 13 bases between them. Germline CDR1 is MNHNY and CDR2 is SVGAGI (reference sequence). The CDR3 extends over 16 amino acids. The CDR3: CASSYYLGRRNTEAFF. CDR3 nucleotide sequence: TGTGCCAGCAGTTACTACCTCGGACGTCGGAACACTGAAGCTTTCTTT.

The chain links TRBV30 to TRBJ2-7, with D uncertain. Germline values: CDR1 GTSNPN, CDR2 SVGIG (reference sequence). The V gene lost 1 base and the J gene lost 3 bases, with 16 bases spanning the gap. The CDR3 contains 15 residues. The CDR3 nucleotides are TGTGCCTGGAGTGGGTCATTAATGGCGGACTACGAGCAGTACTTC. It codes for CAWSGSLMADYEQYF.

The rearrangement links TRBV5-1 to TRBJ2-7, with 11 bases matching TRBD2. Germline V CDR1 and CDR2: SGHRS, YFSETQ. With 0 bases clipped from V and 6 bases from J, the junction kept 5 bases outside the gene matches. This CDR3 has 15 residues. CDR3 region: CASSLGGLAGGEQYF. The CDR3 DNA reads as TGCGCCAGCAGCTTGGGGGGGCTAGCGGGAGGCGAGCAGTACTTC.

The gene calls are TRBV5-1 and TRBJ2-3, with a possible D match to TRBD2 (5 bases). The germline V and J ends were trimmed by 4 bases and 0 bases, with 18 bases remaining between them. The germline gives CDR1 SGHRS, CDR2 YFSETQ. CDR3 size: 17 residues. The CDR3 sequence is CASSRSPSGGSTDTQYF. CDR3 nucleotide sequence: TGCGCCAGCAGCAGGAGCCCAAGCGGAGGAAGCACAGATACGCAGTATTTT.

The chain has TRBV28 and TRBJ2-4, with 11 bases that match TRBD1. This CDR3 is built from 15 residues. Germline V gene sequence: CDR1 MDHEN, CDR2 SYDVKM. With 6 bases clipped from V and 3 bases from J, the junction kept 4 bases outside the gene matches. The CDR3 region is CASRGTGGLKNIQYF. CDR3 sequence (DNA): TGTGCCAGCAGGGGGACAGGGGGACTCAAAAACATTCAGTACTTC.

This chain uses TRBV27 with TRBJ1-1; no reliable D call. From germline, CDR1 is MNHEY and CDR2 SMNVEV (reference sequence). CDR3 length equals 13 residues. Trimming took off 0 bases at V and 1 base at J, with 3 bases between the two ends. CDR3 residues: CASSLSWNTEAFF. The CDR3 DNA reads TGTGCCAGCAGTTTATCGTGGAACACTGAAGCTTTCTTT.

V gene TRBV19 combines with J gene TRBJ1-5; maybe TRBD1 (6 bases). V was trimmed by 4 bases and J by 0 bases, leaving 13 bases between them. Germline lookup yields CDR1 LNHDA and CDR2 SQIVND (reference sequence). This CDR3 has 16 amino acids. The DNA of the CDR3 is TGTGCCAGTAGTACACACAGGGCGGCTAGCAATCAGCCCCAGCATTTT. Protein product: CASSTHRAASNQPQHF.

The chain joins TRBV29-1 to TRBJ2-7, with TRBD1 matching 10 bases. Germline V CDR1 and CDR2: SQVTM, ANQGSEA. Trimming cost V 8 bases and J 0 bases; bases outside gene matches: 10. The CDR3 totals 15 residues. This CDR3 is CSLSEGDRGSYEQYF. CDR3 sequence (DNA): TGCAGCCTTTCCGAGGGGGACAGGGGCTCCTACGAGCAGTACTTC.

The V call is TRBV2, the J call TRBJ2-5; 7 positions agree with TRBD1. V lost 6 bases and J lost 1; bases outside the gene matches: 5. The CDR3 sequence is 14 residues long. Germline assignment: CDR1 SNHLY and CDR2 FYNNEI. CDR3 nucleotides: TGTGCCAGCAGAAGGGACAGCCTCCAAGAGACCCAGTACTTC. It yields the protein CASRRDSLQETQYF. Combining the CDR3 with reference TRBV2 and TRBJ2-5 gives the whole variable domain EPEVTQTPSHQVTQMGQEVILRCVPISNHLYFYWYRQILGQKVEFLVSFYNNEISEKSEIFDDQFSVERPDGSNFTLKIRSTKLEDSAMYFCASRRDSLQETQYFGPGTRLLVL.

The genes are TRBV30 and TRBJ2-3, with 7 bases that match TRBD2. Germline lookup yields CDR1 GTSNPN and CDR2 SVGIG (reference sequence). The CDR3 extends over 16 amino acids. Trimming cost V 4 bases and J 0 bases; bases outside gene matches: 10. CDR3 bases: TGTGCCTGGACCCCTAGCGGAGCACCTAGCACAGATACGCAGTATTTT. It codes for CAWTPSGAPSTDTQYF.

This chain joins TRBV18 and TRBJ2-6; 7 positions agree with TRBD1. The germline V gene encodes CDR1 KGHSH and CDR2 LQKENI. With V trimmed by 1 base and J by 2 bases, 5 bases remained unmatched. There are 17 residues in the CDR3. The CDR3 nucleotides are TGTGCCAGCTCACCACGACCGACAGGGACTGGGGCCAACGTCCTGACTTTC. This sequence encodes CASSPRPTGTGANVLTF.

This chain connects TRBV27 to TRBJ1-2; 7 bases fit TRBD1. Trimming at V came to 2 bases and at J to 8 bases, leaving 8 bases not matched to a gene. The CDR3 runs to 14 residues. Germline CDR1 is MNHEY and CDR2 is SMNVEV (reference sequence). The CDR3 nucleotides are TGTGCCAGCAGTTTAGCGCAGGGGGTAGGCGGCTACACCTTC. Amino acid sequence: CASSLAQGVGGYTF.

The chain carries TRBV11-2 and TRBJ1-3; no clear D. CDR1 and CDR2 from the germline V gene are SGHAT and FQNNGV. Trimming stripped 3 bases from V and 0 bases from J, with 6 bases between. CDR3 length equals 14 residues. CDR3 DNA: TGTGCCAGCAGCTTCGGGTCCTCTGGAAACACCATATATTTT. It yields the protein CASSFGSSGNTIYF.

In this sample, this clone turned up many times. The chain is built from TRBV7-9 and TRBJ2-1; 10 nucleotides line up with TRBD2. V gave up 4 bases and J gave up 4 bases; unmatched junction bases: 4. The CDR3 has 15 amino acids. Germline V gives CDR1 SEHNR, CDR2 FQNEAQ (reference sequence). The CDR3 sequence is CASSWTSGTYNEQFF. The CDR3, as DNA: TGTGCCAGCAGCTGGACTAGCGGTACTTACAATGAGCAGTTCTTC.

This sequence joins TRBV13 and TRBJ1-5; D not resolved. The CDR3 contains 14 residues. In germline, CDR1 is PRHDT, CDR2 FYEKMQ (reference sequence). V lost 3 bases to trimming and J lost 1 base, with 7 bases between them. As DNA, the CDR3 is TGTGCCAGCAGCTTTAGCCGGAGCAATCAGCCCCAGCATTTT. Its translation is CASSFSRSNQPQHF.

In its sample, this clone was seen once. CDR3 sequence reads: CASSQAQGDTEAFF. In nucleotides, the CDR3 is TGCGCCAGCAGTCAGGCCCAGGGCGACACTGAAGCTTTCTTT. This chain connects TRBV23-1 to TRBJ1-1, with D possibly being TRBD1 (5 bases). TRBV23-1 is known as an ORF, though its function is uncertain. V was clipped by 3 bases and J by 3 bases, with 11 bases between them. The CDR3 length is 14 residues.

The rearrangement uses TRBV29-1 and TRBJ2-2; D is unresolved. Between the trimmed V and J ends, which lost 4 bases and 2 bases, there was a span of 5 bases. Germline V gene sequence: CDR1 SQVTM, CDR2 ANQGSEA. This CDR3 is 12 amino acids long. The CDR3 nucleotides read TGCAGCGTTGGGAGAAACACCGGGGAGCTGTTTTTT. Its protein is CSVGRNTGELFF.

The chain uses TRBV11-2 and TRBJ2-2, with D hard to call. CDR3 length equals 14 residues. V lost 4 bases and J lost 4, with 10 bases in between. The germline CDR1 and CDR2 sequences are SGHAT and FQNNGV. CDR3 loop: CASSSPKATGELFF. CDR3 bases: TGTGCCAGCAGCTCCCCTAAGGCCACCGGGGAGCTGTTTTTT. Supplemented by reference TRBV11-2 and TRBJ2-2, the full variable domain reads EAGVAQSPRYKIIEKRQSVAFWCNPISGHATLYWYQQILGQGPKLLIQFQNNGVVDDSQLPKDRFSAERLKGVDSTLKIQPAKLEDSAVYLCASSSPKATGELFFGEGSRLTVL.

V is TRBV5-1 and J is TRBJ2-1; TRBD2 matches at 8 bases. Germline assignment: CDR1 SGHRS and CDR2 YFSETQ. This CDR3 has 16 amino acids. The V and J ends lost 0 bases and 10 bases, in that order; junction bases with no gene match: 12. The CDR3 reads CASSLAPLAGGGEQFF. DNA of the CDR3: TGCGCCAGCAGCTTGGCTCCCCTGGCGGGAGGAGGGGAGCAGTTCTTC. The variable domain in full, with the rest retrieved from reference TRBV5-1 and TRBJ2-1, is KAGVTQTPRYLIKTRGQQVTLSCSPISGHRSVSWYQQTPGQGLQFLFEYFSETQRNKGNFPGRFSGRQFSNSRSEMNVSTLELGDSALYLCASSLAPLAGGGEQFFGPGTRLTVL.

CDR3 residues: CASSLARGRARDYEQYF. The CDR3 DNA follows: TGTGCCAGCAGCTTAGCGCGAGGCCGAGCTAGGGACTACGAGCAGTACTTC. This sequence joins TRBV7-8 and TRBJ2-7; D remains unclear. Germline loops: CDR1 SGHVS, CDR2 FQNEAQ. With 0 bases removed from V and 3 bases from J, the gap between germline ends came to 18 bases. The CDR3 is made up of 17 amino acids.

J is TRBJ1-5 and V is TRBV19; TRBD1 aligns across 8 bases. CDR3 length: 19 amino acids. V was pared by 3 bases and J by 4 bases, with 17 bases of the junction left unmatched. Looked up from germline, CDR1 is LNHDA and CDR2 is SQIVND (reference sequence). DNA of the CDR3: TGTGCCAGTAGTATTCAAGGACAGGGACGGTTCCTCGGGAATCAGCCCCAGCATTTT. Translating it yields CASSIQGQGRFLGNQPQHF.

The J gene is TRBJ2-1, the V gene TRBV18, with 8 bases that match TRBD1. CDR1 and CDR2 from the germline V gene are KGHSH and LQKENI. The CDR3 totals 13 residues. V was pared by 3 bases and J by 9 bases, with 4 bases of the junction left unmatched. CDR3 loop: CASSPTGEGEQFF. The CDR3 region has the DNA TGTGCCAGCTCACCGACAGGGGAAGGTGAGCAGTTCTTC. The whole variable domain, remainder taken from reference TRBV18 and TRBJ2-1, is NAGVMQNPRHLVRRRGQEARLRCSPMKGHSHVYWYRQLPEEGLKFMVYLQKENIIDESGMPKERFSAEFPKEGPSILRIQQVVRGDSAAYFCASSPTGEGEQFFGPGTRLTVL.

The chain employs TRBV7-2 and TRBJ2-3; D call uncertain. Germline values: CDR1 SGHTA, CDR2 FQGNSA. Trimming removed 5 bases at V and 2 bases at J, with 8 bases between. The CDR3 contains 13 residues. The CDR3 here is CASSLMITDTQYF. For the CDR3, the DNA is TGTGCCAGCAGCCTGATGATCACAGATACGCAGTATTTT.

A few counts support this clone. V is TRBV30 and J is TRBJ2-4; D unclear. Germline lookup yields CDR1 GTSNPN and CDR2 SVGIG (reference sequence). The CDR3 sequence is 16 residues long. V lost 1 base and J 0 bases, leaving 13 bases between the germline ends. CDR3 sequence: CAWSESYAVAKNIQYF. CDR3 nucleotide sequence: TGTGCCTGGAGTGAGAGTTACGCCGTAGCCAAAAACATTCAGTACTTC.

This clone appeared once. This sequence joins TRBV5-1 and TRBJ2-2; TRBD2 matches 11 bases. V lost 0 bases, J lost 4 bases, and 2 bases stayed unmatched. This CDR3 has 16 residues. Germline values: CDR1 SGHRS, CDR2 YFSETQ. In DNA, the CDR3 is TGCGCCAGCAGCTTGGGACTAGCGGGATCCACCGGGGAGCTGTTTTTT. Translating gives CASSLGLAGSTGELFF. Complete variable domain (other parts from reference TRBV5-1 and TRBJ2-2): KAGVTQTPRYLIKTRGQQVTLSCSPISGHRSVSWYQQTPGQGLQFLFEYFSETQRNKGNFPGRFSGRQFSNSRSEMNVSTLELGDSALYLCASSLGLAGSTGELFFGEGSRLTVL.

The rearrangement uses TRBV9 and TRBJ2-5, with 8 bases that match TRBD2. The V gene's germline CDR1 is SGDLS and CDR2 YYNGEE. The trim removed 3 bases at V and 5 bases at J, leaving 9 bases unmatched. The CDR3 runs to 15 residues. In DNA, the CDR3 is TGTGCCAGCAGCGCGGGGGGGGCCGAGGTCGAGACCCAGTACTTC. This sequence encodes CASSAGGAEVETQYF.

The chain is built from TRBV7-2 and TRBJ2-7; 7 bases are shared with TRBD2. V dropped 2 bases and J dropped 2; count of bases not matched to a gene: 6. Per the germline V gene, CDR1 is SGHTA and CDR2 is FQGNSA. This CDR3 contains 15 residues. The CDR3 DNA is TGTGCCAGCAGCTTATACGGGGGGATAACCTACGAGCAGTACTTC. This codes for CASSLYGGITYEQYF.

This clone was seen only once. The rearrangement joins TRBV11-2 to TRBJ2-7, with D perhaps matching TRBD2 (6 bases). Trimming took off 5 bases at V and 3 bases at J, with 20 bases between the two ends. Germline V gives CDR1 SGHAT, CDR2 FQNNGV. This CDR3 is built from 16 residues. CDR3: CASSPRDSGAIYEQYF. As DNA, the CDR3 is TGTGCCAGCAGCCCCCGCGATAGCGGTGCCATCTACGAGCAGTACTTC.

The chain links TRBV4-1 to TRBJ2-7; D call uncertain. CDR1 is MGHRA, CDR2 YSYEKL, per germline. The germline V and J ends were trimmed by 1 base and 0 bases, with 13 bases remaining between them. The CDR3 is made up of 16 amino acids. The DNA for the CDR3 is TGCGCCAGCAGCCAAGTCTATGGCCTCAGCTCCTACGAGCAGTACTTC. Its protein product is CASSQVYGLSSYEQYF.

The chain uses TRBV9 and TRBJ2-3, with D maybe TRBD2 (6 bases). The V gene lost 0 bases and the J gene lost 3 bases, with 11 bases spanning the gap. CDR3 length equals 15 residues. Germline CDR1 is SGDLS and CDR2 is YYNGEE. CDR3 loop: CASSVGSGTTDTQYF. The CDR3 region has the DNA TGTGCCAGCAGCGTAGGGTCGGGGACTACAGATACGCAGTATTTT.